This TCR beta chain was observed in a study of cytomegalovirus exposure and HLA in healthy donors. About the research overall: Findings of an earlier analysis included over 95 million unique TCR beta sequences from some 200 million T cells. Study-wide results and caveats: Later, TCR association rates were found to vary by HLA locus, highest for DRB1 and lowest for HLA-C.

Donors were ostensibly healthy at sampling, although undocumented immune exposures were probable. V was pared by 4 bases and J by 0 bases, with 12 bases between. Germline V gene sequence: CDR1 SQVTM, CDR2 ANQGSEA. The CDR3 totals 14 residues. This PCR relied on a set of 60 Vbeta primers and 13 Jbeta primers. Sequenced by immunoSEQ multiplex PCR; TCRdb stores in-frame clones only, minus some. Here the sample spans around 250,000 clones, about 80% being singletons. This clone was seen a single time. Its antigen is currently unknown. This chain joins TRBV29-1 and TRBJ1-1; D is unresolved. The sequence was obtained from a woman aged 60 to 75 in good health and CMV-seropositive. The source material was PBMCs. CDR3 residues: CSVVQKEMNTEAFF. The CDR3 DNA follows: TGCAGCGTTGTACAGAAGGAAATGAACACTGAAGCTTTCTTT.